A selection of T cell receptor beta chains follows, all from one sample in a study of blood T cell repertoires in COVID-19. The assay was immunoSEQ multiplex PCR, and TCRdb's table has in-frame clones only and misses some. This sample has hundreds of thousands of clones, with 82% found just once. Source material: peripheral blood. These receptors were obtained from a woman over 75 with active or convalescent COVID-19. CDR3s include the opening cysteine and the closing phenylalanine or tryptophan. The D gene is left open where the match is weak. Clone size is shown for a subset of rows, as once, few, many or a class of expanded clone.

NA	NA	TRBV30	TRBJ1-5	TGTGCCTGGAGTGTTTGGGAGGACCCATACTATCAGCCCCAGCATTTT	CAWSVWEDPYYQPQHF
NA	NA	TRBV4-1	TRBJ2-6	TGCGCCAGCAGCCCCGAGGGAGCCAACGTCCTGACTTTC	CASSPEGANVLTF
TRBD2	NA	TRBV2	TRBJ2-1	TGTGCCAGCAGGTGGTGGAAAGCGGGGGCAGACAATGAGCAGTTCTTC	CASRWWKAGADNEQFF
NA	NA	TRBV12-3/TRBV12-4	TRBJ1-2	TGTGCCAGCAGTTTACAGGGGCTGGGTGGCTACACCTTC	CASSLQGLGGYTF
NA	NA	TRBV5-1	TRBJ2-3	TGCGCCAGCAGGTATATACAGGGACCGGCGCAGTATTTT	CASRYIQGPAQYF
NA	NA	TRBV28	TRBJ1-5	TGTGCCAGCAGTTTTTCATTGGGCGGCAATCAGCCCCAGCATTTT	CASSFSLGGNQPQHF
TRBD2	NA	TRBV6-4	TRBJ2-1	TGTGCCAGCAGTGCCCTAGCGGGAGTACGATTCTTC	CASSALAGVRFF
NA	NA	TRBV6-5	TRBJ2-1	TGTGCCAGCAGTTTCCGACAGTTCAATGAGCAGTTCTTC	CASSFRQFNEQFF
NA	NA	TRBV3-1/TRBV3-2	TRBJ2-1	TGTGCCAGCAGCCACAGGGGTAGATCTAATGAGCAGTTCTTC	CASSHRGRSNEQFF
TRBD2	NA	TRBV5-1	TRBJ2-7	TGCGCCAGCAGCCGGACTAGCGACTACGAGCAGTACTTC	CASSRTSDYEQYF
NA	NA	TRBV28	TRBJ1-3	TGTGCCAGCGGCCAGGGAAACACCATATATTTT	CASGQGNTIYF
TRBD2	NA	TRBV25-1	TRBJ2-1	TGTGCCAGCAGTGACAGTAGCGGGAGTGCCTACAATGAGCAGTTCTTC	CASSDSSGSAYNEQFF
NA	once	TRBV7-9	TRBJ1-1	TGTGCCAGCAGCTTAGACAGGGCCTCTGAAGCTTTCTTT	CASSLDRASEAFF
TRBD1	NA	TRBV29-1	TRBJ1-1	TGCAGCGATCGGACAGGGAACACTGAAGCTTTCTTT	CSDRTGNTEAFF
NA	NA	TRBV7-9	TRBJ1-3	TGTGCCAGCAGCGAAAACAGGGCCTCTGGAAACACCATATATTTT	CASSENRASGNTIYF
NA	few	TRBV11-2	TRBJ2-3	TGTGCCAGCAGCTTATTACCCGATAGCACGGATACGCAGTATTTT	CASSLLPDSTDTQYF
NA	NA	TRBV5-1	TRBJ2-7	TGCGCCAGCAGCTCTAACGCGGGCTCCGGGGGCTACGAGCAGTACTTC	CASSSNAGSGGYEQYF
TRBD1	NA	TRBV27	TRBJ1-2	TGTGCCAGCAGTCCCGGGACAGGTAACTATGGCTACACCTTC	CASSPGTGNYGYTF
TRBD1	once	TRBV18	TRBJ1-2	TGTGCCAGCTCACCTCCTTCCAGGGGGAATGGCTACACCTTC	CASSPPSRGNGYTF
TRBD2	once	TRBV6-1	TRBJ2-3	TGTGCCAGCAGTGAAGGGGGAGGGCGTGGAGATACGCAGTATTTT	CASSEGGGRGDTQYF
NA	NA	TRBV11-3	TRBJ2-3	TGTGCCAGCAGCCTGGGCGGGAGCACAGATACGCAGTATTTT	CASSLGGSTDTQYF
NA	NA	TRBV11-3	TRBJ2-1	TGTGCCAGCAGCTTAGGGGGCGGTATCTCCTACAATGAGCAGTTCTTC	CASSLGGGISYNEQFF
NA	NA	TRBV30	TRBJ1-1	TGTGCCTGGAGTTCAGAGGGAGACACTGAAGCTTTCTTT	CAWSSEGDTEAFF
NA	NA	TRBV4-1	TRBJ1-1	TGCGCCAGCAGCCAAGGCAACGCCTATACTTTCAGAGGGGCTTTCTTT	CASSQGNAYTFRGAFF